The 8 T cell receptor beta chains reported below all come from one sample, sequenced in a study of blood T cell repertoires in COVID-19. Sequencing was performed with immunoSEQ multiplex PCR; in TCRdb, only in-frame clones are kept and a portion is missing. The repertoire holds 95,000 to 110,000 clones, with around 82% as singletons. The sequencing input was peripheral blood. The receptor set was obtained from a human donor in a cohort sampled during active or convalescent COVID-19.

The rearrangement joins TRBV11-2 to TRBJ2-1; D call uncertain. CDR3 size: 12 residues. Trimming left V 5 bases short and J 8 bases short, with 10 bases between. The V gene's germline CDR1 is SGHAT and CDR2 FQNNGV. This CDR3 is CASSPSRDEQFF. The CDR3 DNA follows: TGTGCCAGCAGCCCAAGCCGGGATGAGCAGTTCTTC. Drawing the rest from reference TRBV11-2 and TRBJ2-1, the complete variable domain is EAGVAQSPRYKIIEKRQSVAFWCNPISGHATLYWYQQILGQGPKLLIQFQNNGVVDDSQLPKDRFSAERLKGVDSTLKIQPAKLEDSAVYLCASSPSRDEQFFGPGTRLTVL.

This clone has only a few counts. The gene calls are TRBV6-4 and TRBJ2-3; TRBD2 is a possible D gene (6 bases). The CDR3 consists of 15 residues. V lost 3 bases and J lost 4, with 14 bases in between. The germline V gene has CDR1 MRHNA and CDR2 SNTAGT. CDR3 residues: CASSETSRGSDTQYF. CDR3 nucleotide sequence: TGTGCCAGCAGTGAAACTAGCAGAGGGTCAGATACGCAGTATTTT.

This clone is a singleton in its sample. The genes are TRBV19 and TRBJ1-5, with 9 nucleotides matching TRBD1. The CDR3 consists of 16 residues. V lost 7 bases to trimming and J lost 1 base; unmatched junction nucleotides: 8. The V gene's germline CDR1 is LNHDA and CDR2 SQIVND (reference sequence). CDR3 region: CASIGDREWSNQPQHF. CDR3 nucleotides: TGTGCCAGTATTGGGGACAGGGAGTGGAGCAATCAGCCCCAGCATTTT.

The chain combines TRBV5-1 with TRBJ2-1; 16 nucleotides align to TRBD2. The length of the CDR3 is 17 residues. From germline, CDR1 is SGHRS and CDR2 YFSETQ. Germline trimming cut 2 bases from V and 6 bases from J; bases unmatched to any gene: 5. DNA for the CDR3: TGCGCCAGCAGCTTCGGGACTAGCGGGGGGGCAGGCAATGAGCAGTTCTTC. This gives the protein CASSFGTSGGAGNEQFF.

CDR3 in amino acids: CASSPEGRLGVETQYF. CDR3 nucleotide sequence: TGTGCCAGCAGCCCGGAGGGGAGGTTGGGGGTAGAGACCCAGTACTTC. The chain uses TRBV7-3 and TRBJ2-5; a weak D match, TRBD2 (6 bases). Trimming took 5 bases from V and 4 from J, leaving 20 bases between them. Germline V gives CDR1 SGHTA, CDR2 FQGTGA. This CDR3 region has 16 residues.

CDR3 loop: CASSFEYYGYTF. CDR3 DNA sequence: TGTGCCAGTTCTTTTGAGTACTATGGCTACACCTTC. The genes are TRBV19 and TRBJ1-2; D remains ambiguous. This CDR3 is built from 12 residues. CDR1 and CDR2 from the germline V gene are LNHDA and SQIVND (reference sequence). V was cut by 8 bases and J by 3 bases, with 10 bases left in between.

The J gene is TRBJ2-3, the V gene TRBV5-4, with 16 positions matching TRBD2. Losses at the gene ends were 4 bases for V and 2 bases for J; bases not matched to a gene: 10. CDR1 is SGHNT and CDR2 is YYREEE in the germline V gene (reference sequence). The CDR3 runs 19 residues. The CDR3, as DNA: TGTGCCAGCAGCAAGGGACTAGCGGGGGGGCTTTGGGACACAGATACGCAGTATTTT. Translating gives CASSKGLAGGLWDTDTQYF.

This chain joins TRBV7-6 and TRBJ2-1, with 11 bases fitting TRBD2. This CDR3 spans 16 amino acids. V was pared by 2 bases and J by 4 bases, with 4 bases of the junction left unmatched. Germline V gene lookup returns CDR1 SGHVS and CDR2 FNYEAQ. CDR3 bases: TGTGCCAGCAGCTTAAGGGTAGCGGGGGGGTACAATGAGCAGTTCTTC. It codes for CASSLRVAGGYNEQFF.